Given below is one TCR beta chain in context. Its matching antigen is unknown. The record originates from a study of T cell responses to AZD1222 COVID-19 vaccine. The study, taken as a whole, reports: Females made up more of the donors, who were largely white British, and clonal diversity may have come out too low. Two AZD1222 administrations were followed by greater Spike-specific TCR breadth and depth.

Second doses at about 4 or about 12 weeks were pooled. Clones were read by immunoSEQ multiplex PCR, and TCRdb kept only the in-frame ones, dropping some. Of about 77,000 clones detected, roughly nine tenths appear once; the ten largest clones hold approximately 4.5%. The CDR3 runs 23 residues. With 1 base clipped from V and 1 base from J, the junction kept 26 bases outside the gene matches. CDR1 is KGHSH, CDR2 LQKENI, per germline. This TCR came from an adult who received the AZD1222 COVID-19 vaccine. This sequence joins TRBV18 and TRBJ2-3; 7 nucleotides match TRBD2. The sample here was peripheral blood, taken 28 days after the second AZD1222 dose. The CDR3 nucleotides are TGTGCCAGCTCACCACTGAAACGGGGGGACCACTGGGGCGGCAGGATAGGCACAGATACGCAGTATTTT. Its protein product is CASSPLKRGDHWGGRIGTDTQYF.